The 27 T cell receptor beta chains below come from one sample, sequenced in a study of blood T cells in healthy people across ages. The use of a sample-barcoded 5' primer and a J-beta primer mix characterized a second PCR of roughly 6 to 11 cycles. Each CDR3 protein is one row after TCRdb ran MiXCR on the 5' RACE reads. The table records 750,000 to 1,000,000 distinct CDR3 sequences, 25% to 30% of them present only once. The sample was also linked to a second study, of T cells of mothers and their children.

Sequenced material: blood. The receptors here all came from a middle-aged woman in good health.

This chain uses TRBV20-1 with TRBJ2-3; no clear D. V was pared by 5 bases and J by 2 bases, with 11 bases between. Germline CDR1 reads DFQATT; CDR2 reads SNEGSKA (reference sequence). There are 13 residues in the CDR3. The CDR3 sequence: CSAPQTATDTQYF. DNA of the CDR3: TGCAGTGCTCCCCAGACTGCCACAGATACGCAGTATTTT.

There are many counts of this clonotype. The chain joins TRBV29-1 to TRBJ2-7; perhaps TRBD1 as D (6 bases). The V end lost 1 base, the J end lost 5 bases, and 18 bases lay between the germline ends. The CDR3 covers 15 residues. CDR1 is SQVTM and CDR2 is ANQGSEA in the germline V gene. The CDR3 is CSVEGSHRELNEQYF. For the CDR3, the DNA is TGCAGCGTTGAAGGGTCGCACAGGGAACTTAACGAGCAGTACTTC.

The CDR3 sequence: CAIRWDISSYNEQYF. The CDR3 nucleotides are TGTGCCATCAGATGGGACATATCCTCCTACAATGAGCAGTACTTC. This chain joins TRBV10-3 and TRBJ2-1; weak D call: TRBD1 (6 bases). With the DNA end fitting TRBJ2-7 better, the J assignment may be wrong. CDR3 size: 15 residues. CDR1 is ENHRY, CDR2 SYGVKD, per germline.

Only a few counts were recorded for this clonotype. The chain combines TRBV20-1 with TRBJ2-5; perhaps D is TRBD1 or TRBD2 (7 bases each). This CDR3 contains 15 residues. Trimming cost V 5 bases and J 4 bases, with 20 bases left between them. CDR1 DFQATT and CDR2 SNEGSKA come from the germline V gene (reference sequence). CDR3 protein: CSAGQGGVLSETQYF. The CDR3 nucleotides read TGCAGTGCTGGGCAGGGGGGGGTGTTGTCAGAGACCCAGTACTTC.

This clonotype was observed a handful of times. The rearrangement links TRBV20-1 to TRBJ1-1; D gene unclear. The CDR3 totals 11 residues. V gave up 8 bases and J gave up 2 bases, with 9 bases separating them. Germline CDR1 DFQATT, CDR2 SNEGSKA (reference sequence). CDR3 DNA: TGCAGTCAACACCGCAACACTGAAGCTTTCTTT. Its protein product is CSQHRNTEAFF.

This clonotype has a count of ten or more. The V call is TRBV5-1, the J call TRBJ1-1; D gene ambiguous. This CDR3 is 12 amino acids long. Trimming removed 5 bases from V and 1 base from J, with 6 bases in between. Germline CDR1 is SGHRS and CDR2 is YFSETQ. The CDR3 DNA follows: TGCGCCAGCAGAACAGAGAACACTGAAGCTTTCTTT. Its protein product is CASRTENTEAFF.

This clonotype was detected only a few times. CDR3 bases: TGCAGCGTCGACCGCGGGGGCGCGGATGAAAAACTGTTTTTT. Protein: CSVDRGGADEKLFF. This rearrangement joins TRBV29-1 to TRBJ1-4, with D possibly TRBD1 on 6 matching bases. In germline, CDR1 is SQVTM, CDR2 ANQGSEA. The V end lost 6 bases, the J end lost 6 bases, and 17 bases lay between the germline ends. CDR3 length equals 14 residues.

This clonotype has just a few counts. The chain joins TRBV29-1 to TRBJ1-1; D unresolved. Germline V lookup: CDR1 SQVTM, CDR2 ANQGSEA. The CDR3 spans 13 residues. V gave up 2 bases and J gave up 6 bases, with 13 bases separating them. DNA for the CDR3: TGCAGCGTTGAACGGCGGAGGGCCGCTGAAGCTTTCTTT. Its protein is CSVERRRAAEAFF.

In this sample, this clonotype turned up many times. V usage is TRBV27 and J usage is TRBJ2-1; D might be TRBD1 (6 bases). V was pared by 1 base and J by 8 bases, with 15 bases between. Germline CDR1 and CDR2: MNHEY and SMNVEV (reference sequence). CDR3 length: 15 amino acids. The CDR3 loop is CASSLLSFGGDEQFF. Here the CDR3 DNA reads TGTGCCAGCAGTTTATTGTCCTTTGGGGGCGATGAGCAGTTCTTC.

This clonotype has just a few counts. V is TRBV7-8 and J is TRBJ2-5, with TRBD1 as a possible D gene (6 bases). This CDR3 has 13 amino acids. V lost 2 bases and J lost 11, with 15 bases in between. In germline, CDR1 is SGHVS, CDR2 FQNEAQ. The CDR3 region is CASSLRTVEWQYF. DNA for the CDR3: TGTGCCAGCAGCTTAAGGACAGTCGAATGGCAGTACTTC. Looking up the rest from reference TRBV7-8 and TRBJ2-5 gives the full variable domain: GAGVSQSPRYKVAKRGQDVALRCDPISGHVSLFWYQQALGQGPEFLTYFQNEAQLDKSGLPSDRFFAERPEGSVSTLKIQRTQQEDSAVYLCASSLRTVEWQYFGPGTRLLVL.

This clonotype was observed a few times. V usage is TRBV5-1 and J usage is TRBJ1-2; TRBD1 matches 8 bases. V lost 3 bases to trimming and J lost 12 bases; unmatched junction nucleotides: 4. Germline lookup yields CDR1 SGHRS and CDR2 YFSETQ. This CDR3 has 11 residues. CDR3 sequence (DNA): TGCGCCAGCAGCTCGGACAGGGAGAACACCTTC. Its translation: CASSSDRENTF.

A note on this clonotype: A single base separates this from a much larger clone, so it may be a read error. This rearrangement joins TRBV2 to TRBJ1-2; 8 bases match TRBD1. The CDR3 has 14 residues. CDR1 is SNHLY and CDR2 is FYNNEI in the germline V gene. The CDR3 bases are TGTGCCAGCAGACGGGACAGGACCTACTATGGCCACACCTTC. It translates to CASRRDRTYYGHTF.

The V and J genes are TRBV2 and TRBJ2-5; TRBD1 or TRBD2 may be the D gene (6 bases each). The J call is in doubt because the DNA end fits TRBJ2-7 better. The CDR3 is 15 amino acids. Germline V gene lookup returns CDR1 SNHLY and CDR2 FYNNEI. CDR3 DNA: TGTGCCAGCAGGGACCCCCGGAGGGGGTCAAACGAGCAGTACTTC. It translates to CASRDPRRGSNEQYF.

The gene calls are TRBV7-7 and TRBJ2-1; 9 nucleotides align to TRBD1. CDR3 length: 18 residues. Germline CDR1 reads SSHAT; CDR2 reads FNYEAQ (reference sequence). The CDR3, as DNA: TGTGCTCCTAAAAGGGGACAGGGACTCCCCCACAATTACAATGAGCAGTTCTTC. It yields the protein CAPKRGQGLPHNYNEQFF.

This chain joins TRBV29-1 and TRBJ1-1, with TRBD1 identical over 11 bases. This CDR3 comprises 18 residues. The germline gives CDR1 SQVTM, CDR2 ANQGSEA. The CDR3 loop is CSSLGGTGGSKANTEAFF. As DNA, the CDR3 is TGCAGTTCCCTCGGGGGGACAGGGGGTTCAAAGGCGAACACTGAAGCTTTCTTT. Looking up the rest from reference TRBV29-1 and TRBJ1-1 gives the full variable domain: SAVISQKPSRDICQRGTSLTIQCQVDSQVTMMFWYRQQPGQSLTLIATANQGSEATYESGFVIDKFPISRPNLTFSTLTVSNMSPEDSSIYLCSSLGGTGGSKANTEAFFGQGTRLTVV.

J is TRBJ2-1 and V is TRBV20-1; tentatively, D is TRBD2 (6 bases). The last part of the DNA fits TRBJ2-7 better; the J call may be wrong. The germline V gene has CDR1 DFQATT and CDR2 SNEGSKA (reference sequence). This CDR3 comprises 17 residues. The CDR3, as DNA: TGCAGTGCTACCCCTTTGACTAGATCGAGCTCCTACAATGAGCAGTACTTC. Translation: CSATPLTRSSSYNEQYF.

V and J are TRBV7-9 and TRBJ2-5, with D unclear. V lost 4 bases, J lost 5 bases, and 11 bases lay in between. Germline CDR1 is SEHNR and CDR2 is FQNEAQ (reference sequence). The CDR3 loop spans 13 amino acids. The CDR3 is CASSSISGETQYF. The DNA of the CDR3 is TGTGCCAGCAGCTCCATTAGTGGGGAGACCCAGTACTTC.

The chain combines TRBV28 with TRBJ1-5, with no clear D. The V and J ends lost 3 bases and 3 bases respectively, with 12 bases between them. CDR3 size: 15 residues. From germline, CDR1 is MDHEN and CDR2 SYDVKM. CDR3 sequence (DNA): TGTGCCAGCAGTTTCGGCAGAAGAGACAATCAGCCCCAGCATTTT. Amino acid sequence: CASSFGRRDNQPQHF.

Written as DNA, the CDR3 is TGCGCCAGCAGCACGGAGTCGGACAGGATCTATGGCTACACCTTC. As protein: CASSTESDRIYGYTF. This chain connects TRBV5-1 to TRBJ1-2, with 7 bases fitting TRBD1. Trimming removed 4 bases from V and 4 bases from J; junction bases left unmatched: 10. CDR1 is SGHRS and CDR2 is YFSETQ in the germline V gene. CDR3 length: 15 amino acids.

The chain has TRBV4-2 and TRBJ2-5, with D hard to call. The J call may be incorrect, as the DNA end agrees better with TRBJ2-7. This CDR3 has 15 residues. Germline values: CDR1 LGHNA, CDR2 YNFKEQ. As DNA, the CDR3 is TGTGCCAGCAGCCAAGAGAGAAAAATTTACTACGAGCAGTACTTC. As protein: CASSQERKIYYEQYF.

Ten or more counts support this clonotype. The V gene is TRBV28, the J gene TRBJ2-6; D tentatively fits TRBD1 or TRBD2 (5 bases each). Germline CDR1 MDHEN, CDR2 SYDVKM. V dropped 0 bases and J dropped 0 bases, with 18 bases sitting between them. The CDR3 spans 20 residues. Here the CDR3 DNA reads TGTGCCAGCAGTTTATGGGGTCGGGCTTGGGGGACCTCTGGGGCCAACGTCCTGACTTTC. It yields the protein CASSLWGRAWGTSGANVLTF.

This clonotype was counted only a few times. The chain uses TRBV7-2 and TRBJ1-4; D gene ambiguous. Germline-derived CDR1 and CDR2 are SGHTA and FQGNSA. The V and J ends lost 5 bases and 7 bases respectively, with 17 bases between them. The CDR3 loop spans 15 amino acids. This chain's CDR3 is CASSPHRGRGEKLFF. CDR3 DNA sequence: TGTGCCAGCAGCCCCCATCGAGGGCGCGGTGAAAAACTGTTTTTT.

Many counts were recorded for this clonotype. J is TRBJ2-5 and V is TRBV12-3 or TRBV12-4, with D hard to call. The J call may be in error: the DNA end matches TRBJ2-7 better. This CDR3 spans 12 amino acids. The DNA of the CDR3 is TGTGCCAGCAGTTTATTGGGGTTCGAGCAGTACTTC. Its protein product is CASSLLGFEQYF.

The CDR3, as DNA: TGTGCCAGCAGTTTAGGACAACTCGACGGGGCCAACGTCCTGACTTTC. Protein sequence: CASSLGQLDGANVLTF. V and J are TRBV12-3 or TRBV12-4 and TRBJ2-6; D not resolved. The CDR3 is made up of 16 amino acids. Trimming took off 1 base at V and 4 bases at J, with 11 bases between the two ends.

The chain links TRBV28 to TRBJ2-3; TRBD1 aligns across 8 bases. This CDR3 has 16 amino acids. The V gene's germline CDR1 is MDHEN and CDR2 SYDVKM. V trimming: 9 bases; J trimming: 0 bases; junction bases outside the gene matches: 11. CDR3 loop: CASKPLGQASTDTQYF. The CDR3 DNA sequence: TGTGCCAGTAAACCTTTGGGACAGGCAAGCACAGATACGCAGTATTTT.

This clonotype was recorded at least ten times. The chain recombines TRBV27 with TRBJ2-7, with D perhaps matching TRBD1 or TRBD2 (5 bases each). Germline CDR1 MNHEY, CDR2 SMNVEV (reference sequence). The CDR3 is 16 amino acids. V gave up 5 bases and J gave up 4 bases, with 21 bases separating them. CDR3 loop: CASSPRGSGVVYEQYF. CDR3 bases: TGTGCCAGCAGTCCGAGGGGCAGCGGAGTTGTTTACGAGCAGTACTTC.

V and J are TRBV27 and TRBJ2-1; TRBD1 is a possible D gene (6 bases). The CDR3 consists of 17 residues. Germline lookup yields CDR1 MNHEY and CDR2 SMNVEV (reference sequence). Between the trimmed V and J ends, which lost 5 bases and 2 bases, there was a span of 19 bases. Written as DNA, the CDR3 is TGTGCCAGCAGTCCCGACCTTACAGGGTTCCCCTACAATGAGCAGTTCTTC. As protein: CASSPDLTGFPYNEQFF.